What follows are 20 T cell receptor beta chains derived from one specimen sequenced in a study of T cell clonality in common variable immunodeficiency. Using immunoSEQ multiplex PCR, the repertoire was profiled, and TCRdb retains in-frame clones only, with some absent. Captured here are around 47,000 clones, none seen once; the top ten comprise just over 2%. What was sequenced was peripheral blood mononuclear cells. These receptors were obtained from a person aged 18 to 75 in good health.

As for this clone: Read data end 3 residues before the CDR3 end; the end is taken from the germline J gene. J is TRBJ2-7 and V is TRBV6-1; D is unclear. The CDR3 is 11 residues long. V lost 4 bases to trimming and J lost 4 bases, with 5 bases between them. The germline V gene encodes CDR1 MNHNS and CDR2 SASEGT. The sequenced CDR3 bases are TGTGCCAGCAGTGCTAGTTACGAG. Translating it yields CASSASYE. The whole CDR3 region reads CASSASYEQYF.

Ten or more counts support this clone. Read sequence stops 3 residues before the CDR3 end, and the germline J gene provides the missing end. The chain recombines TRBV4-1 with TRBJ2-7; 8 bases match TRBD2. Germline V lookup: CDR1 MGHRA, CDR2 YSYEKL. V lost 4 bases and J lost 5; bases outside the gene matches: 16. The CDR3 runs to 17 residues. The part of the CDR3 DNA that was read is TGCGCCAGCAGCCCCCAACTATTTATCGCGGGAGGTAACGAG. Translated: CASSPQLFIAGGNE. The complete CDR3 protein is CASSPQLFIAGGNEQYF.

This clone appeared a few times. Read sequence stops 3 residues before the CDR3 end, and the germline J gene provides the missing end. The rearrangement uses TRBV20-1 and TRBJ2-3; 7 nucleotides line up with TRBD2. This CDR3 is built from 13 residues. The V gene's germline CDR1 is DFQATT and CDR2 SNEGSKA (reference sequence). CDR3 sequence reads: CSARSTSWETQYF. Partial CDR3 DNA: TGCAGTGCTAGATCGACTAGCTGGGAGACG.

Concerning this clone: Read sequence stops 3 residues before the CDR3 end, and the germline J gene provides the missing end. This chain uses TRBV11-3 with TRBJ2-2; a possible D gene is TRBD2 (6 bases). This CDR3 is 15 amino acids long. With 3 bases removed from V and 6 bases from J, the gap between germline ends came to 14 bases. Germline loops: CDR1 SGHNT, CDR2 YENEEA. CDR3 DNA, as far as it was read: TGTGCCAGCAGCTTTGGGCTGGGGGGTTCCGGGGAG. Translation gives CASSFGLGGSGE. The whole CDR3 sequence is CASSFGLGGSGELFF.

On this clone: Coverage ceases 3 residues before the CDR3 finishes, and the germline J gene fills in the end. The chain carries TRBV20-1 and TRBJ2-7; D is possibly TRBD1 (6 bases). This CDR3 has 13 residues. The V gene lost 5 bases and the J gene lost 0 bases, with 11 bases spanning the gap. CDR1 and CDR2 (germline): DFQATT, SNEGSKA (reference sequence). CDR3 DNA (partial): TGCAGTGCTCGGACAGTTAGCTCCTACGAG. It yields the protein CSARTVSSYE. The full CDR3 is CSARTVSSYEQYF.

This clone was picked up many times. The CDR3 loop reads CASSLGGGRTTYGYTF. The sequenced part of the CDR3 DNA is TGTGCCAGCAGTCTAGGGGGGGGCAGAACCACCTATGGC. The chain employs TRBV28 and TRBJ1-2; perhaps TRBD1 as D (6 bases). Read sequence stops 3 residues before the CDR3 end, and the germline J gene provides the missing end. Germline V gene data show CDR1 as MDHEN and CDR2 as SYDVKM. This CDR3 comprises 16 residues. Deletions cut 5 bases from V and 4 bases from J, with 20 bases between.

There are a few counts of this clone. The read comes to an end 3 residues before the CDR3 does, leaving the germline J gene to fill in the end. This chain links TRBV7-8 with TRBJ1-5; 10 bases fit TRBD1. This CDR3 region has 15 residues. The V gene end was trimmed by 1 base and the J gene end by 4 bases; junction bases not matched to a gene: 1. Germline V lookup: CDR1 SGHVS, CDR2 FQNEAQ. CDR3 DNA, as far as it was read: TGTGCCAGCAGCTTAGGACAGGGGGCGAATCAGCCC. It is translated as CASSLGQGANQP. Given in full, the CDR3 is CASSLGQGANQPQHF.

This clone has more than one count but fewer than ten. Sequencing ends 3 residues short of the CDR3 end; the germline J gene provides the rest. The chain couples TRBV7-2 to TRBJ2-7; 7 positions match TRBD1. Germline V CDR1 and CDR2: SGHTA, FQGNSA. V gave up 3 bases and J gave up 6 bases; unmatched junction bases: 8. This CDR3 has 14 residues. This CDR3 is CASSFGQVAGEQYF. The sequenced CDR3 bases are TGTGCCAGCAGCTTCGGACAGGTGGCGGGCGAG.

On this clone itself: Read coverage stops 3 residues before the CDR3 terminus; the germline J gene supplies the remainder. The genes are TRBV18 and TRBJ1-1; the D gene is possibly TRBD1 (5 bases). Germline CDR1 is KGHSH and CDR2 is LQKENI. This CDR3 comprises 18 residues. Trimming took off 3 bases at V and 4 bases at J, with 24 bases between the two ends. The CDR3 sequence is CASSPTRATGNQGTEAFF. The sequenced part of the CDR3 DNA is TGTGCCAGCTCACCTACACGAGCAACGGGCAATCAGGGCACTGAA.

This clone was counted many times. The missing CDR3 end, 3 residues past where the read stops, is filled in from the germline J gene. This sequence joins TRBV19 and TRBJ1-2; D unclear. V gave up 3 bases and J gave up 6 bases, with 20 bases separating them. This CDR3 is built from 16 residues. Germline CDR1 LNHDA, CDR2 SQIVND (reference sequence). CDR3 in amino acids: CASSIEGVAAVDGYTF. CDR3 DNA, as far as it was read: TGTGCCAGTAGTATTGAGGGAGTAGCGGCAGTGGATGGC. The full variable domain, with the rest looked up from reference TRBV19 and TRBJ1-2, is DGGITQSPKYLFRKEGQNVTLSCEQNLNHDAMYWYRQDPGQGLRLIYYSQIVNDFQKGDIAEGYSVSREKKESFPLTVTSAQKNPTAFYLCASSIEGVAAVDGYTFGSGTRLTVV.

This clone was observed many times. Read sequence stops 3 residues before the CDR3 end, and the germline J gene provides the missing end. The V call is TRBV6-1, the J call TRBJ1-1; maybe TRBD1 (6 bases). The CDR3 sequence is 14 residues long. Germline values: CDR1 MNHNS, CDR2 SASEGT. V was pared by 6 bases and J by 6 bases, with 17 bases between. The CDR3 DNA, read in part, is TGTGCCAGCAGGGAACAGGGTACCCAAGCTGAA. Translated, it gives CASREQGTQAE. In full, the CDR3 is CASREQGTQAEAFF.

Ten or more counts support this clone. The CDR3 goes on 3 residues after the read ends, and that part is filled in from the germline J gene. J is TRBJ1-5 and V is TRBV30; D is uncertain. V was trimmed by 2 bases and J by 2 bases, leaving 13 bases between them. Germline V gives CDR1 GTSNPN, CDR2 SVGIG (reference sequence). CDR3 size: 15 residues. The CDR3 spells CAWSRMDGGNQPQHF. The part of the CDR3 DNA that was read is TGTGCCTGGAGTAGAATGGACGGGGGCAATCAGCCC.

This clone was counted ten times or more. The read halts 3 residues ahead of the CDR3 end, with the missing end drawn from the germline J gene. The chain employs TRBV5-1 and TRBJ2-2; 7 bases align to TRBD2. With V trimmed by 0 bases and J by 3 bases, 5 bases remained unmatched. Looked up from germline, CDR1 is SGHRS and CDR2 is YFSETQ. This CDR3 is 16 amino acids long. CDR3 sequence: CASSLVNRGDTGELFF. CDR3 bases read: TGCGCCAGCAGCTTGGTCAACCGGGGGGACACCGGGGAG.

This clone showed up many times. The read is 3 residues too short to cover the CDR3 end, so that end is filled in from the germline J gene. The gene calls are TRBV6-1 and TRBJ1-4; 7 bases align to TRBD1. The CDR3 consists of 15 residues. The J segment lost 8 bases and the V segment lost 2 bases, leaving 8 bases of the junction unmatched. Germline-derived CDR1 and CDR2 are MNHNS and SASEGT. CDR3 DNA (partial): TGTGCCAGCAGTGAATTAAGGGGGCGAAGGGAAAAA. Its protein is CASSELRGRREK. The CDR3 reads in full as CASSELRGRREKLFF.

This clone was counted ten times or more. The read ends 3 residues before the CDR3 terminus; that terminus is restored from the germline J gene. The chain joins TRBV7-8 to TRBJ2-7; TRBD1 or TRBD2 may be the D gene (5 bases each). V was shortened by 9 bases and J by 3 bases, with 12 bases between the two germline ends. The CDR3 has 12 residues. In germline, CDR1 is SGHVS, CDR2 FQNEAQ. CDR3 bases read: TGTGCCAGTCGAGGGGCGTTCTACGAG. It translates to CASRGAFYE. The full CDR3 protein is CASRGAFYEQYF.

This clone showed up many times. The CDR3 is cut off 3 residues early in the read; its end comes from the germline J gene. The chain recombines TRBV30 with TRBJ2-3, with a weak D call TRBD2 (5 bases). CDR1 and CDR2 (germline): GTSNPN, SVGIG (reference sequence). Trimming pared 2 bases from V and 6 bases from J, leaving 12 bases between. This CDR3 spans 13 amino acids. Incomplete CDR3 DNA: TGTGCCTGGAGTCAACTAGGCTGGGATACG. This gives the protein CAWSQLGWDT. The full-length CDR3 reads as CAWSQLGWDTQYF.

This clone was detected ten times or more. The missing CDR3 end, 3 residues past where the read stops, is filled in from the germline J gene. V usage is TRBV2 and J usage is TRBJ1-6, with D possibly TRBD1 on 5 matching bases. Germline assignment: CDR1 SNHLY and CDR2 FYNNEI. CDR3 length: 13 residues. The V gene lost 4 bases and the J gene lost 7 bases, with 8 bases spanning the gap. The covered CDR3 bases are TGTGCCAGCAGTGTGACAGAGAATTCACCC. Translating gives CASSVTENSP. The CDR3, in full, reads CASSVTENSPLHF.

This clone has a count of ten or more. Read coverage stops 3 residues before the CDR3 terminus; the germline J gene supplies the remainder. V is TRBV30 and J is TRBJ2-7; 7 bases agree with TRBD1. This CDR3 spans 13 amino acids. Trimming took 1 base from V and 2 from J; bases not matched to a gene: 2. From germline, CDR1 is GTSNPN and CDR2 SVGIG (reference sequence). The DNA read from the CDR3 is TGTGCCTGGAGTGGGGGGACAGCCTACGAG. It specifies CAWSGGTAYE. The full CDR3 reads CAWSGGTAYEQYF.

This clone showed up many times. Read coverage stops 3 residues before the CDR3 terminus; the germline J gene supplies the remainder. The chain has TRBV30 and TRBJ2-1; 9 positions agree with TRBD1. This CDR3 is built from 14 residues. CDR1 GTSNPN and CDR2 SVGIG come from the germline V gene (reference sequence). Losses at the gene ends were 2 bases for V and 4 bases for J; bases not matched to a gene: 3. CDR3 bases read: TGTGCCTGGAGTCGGACAGGGGTTTACAATGAG. This translates into CAWSRTGVYNE. The CDR3 as a whole reads CAWSRTGVYNEQFF. Full variable domain (missing parts from reference TRBV30 and TRBJ2-1): SQTIHQWPATLVQPVGSPLSLECTVEGTSNPNLYWYRQAAGRGLQLLFYSVGIGQISSEVPQNLSASRPQDRQFILSSKKLLLSDSGFYLCAWSRTGVYNEQFFGPGTRLTVL.

This clone was seen repeatedly, ten times or more. With the read ending 3 residues before the CDR3 end, the germline J gene is used to fill in that end. The genes are TRBV7-3 and TRBJ2-5; TRBD1 agrees at 8 bases. V shed 5 bases and J 7 bases; nucleotides not matched to a gene: 9. The germline CDR1 and CDR2 sequences are SGHTA and FQGTGA. This CDR3 has 14 amino acids. This CDR3 is CASSLRTGRSTQYF. The sequenced part of the CDR3 DNA is TGTGCCAGCAGCCTGAGGACAGGGAGGTCGACC.